Each of the 6 T cell receptor beta chains below was sequenced from the same sample in a study of identical twins. Via MiXCR, TCRdb re-called the 5' RACE reads, giving one row per CDR3 protein. Among 570,000 or so distinct CDR3 sequences listed, roughly 9.5% were seen once. This same sample was also part of a study on yellow fever vaccine responses in identical twins.

Sequencing was performed on PBMCs. These receptors were taken from a woman aged 18-29 years in good health.

This clonotype occurred many times. The rearrangement joins TRBV4-3 to TRBJ2-3; 7 bases are a match to TRBD1. The V gene's germline CDR1 is LGHNA and CDR2 YSLEER. CDR3 length: 16 amino acids. V shed 1 base, J shed 2 bases, and the junction held 6 bases outside the gene matches. The CDR3 nucleotides are TGCGCCAGCAGCCAAGGTCGAGGGACAGTCACAGATACGCAGTATTTT. It yields the protein CASSQGRGTVTDTQYF.

In this sample, this clonotype turned up many times. The chain recombines TRBV18 with TRBJ2-7; D is unclear. Trimming pared 6 bases from V and 1 base from J, leaving 7 bases between. The CDR3 covers 12 residues. Per the germline V gene, CDR1 is KGHSH and CDR2 is LQKENI. The CDR3 bases are TGTGCCAGCTCCCCCGAGTCCTACGAGCAGTACTTC. Translating gives CASSPESYEQYF.

The CDR3 sequence: CASRTSGALSEQYF. The CDR3, as DNA: TGTGCCAGCAGAACCTCGGGCGCCCTTAGCGAGCAGTACTTC. The J gene is TRBJ2-7, the V gene TRBV28; D gene uncertain. CDR3 length: 14 amino acids. CDR1 and CDR2 (germline): MDHEN, SYDVKM. The V end lost 6 bases, the J end lost 6 bases, and 18 bases lay between the germline ends.

This clonotype appeared many times. The chain combines TRBV5-6 with TRBJ2-7; 9 positions match TRBD1. CDR3 length: 15 amino acids. The V gene's germline CDR1 is SGHDT and CDR2 YYEEEE. The trim removed 0 bases at V and 3 bases at J, leaving 4 bases unmatched. CDR3 in DNA: TGTGCCAGCAGCTTGGGCGGGACAGGGTTCTACGAGCAGTACTTC. Its protein is CASSLGGTGFYEQYF. Supplemented by reference TRBV5-6 and TRBJ2-7, the full variable domain reads DAGVTQSPTHLIKTRGQQVTLRCSPKSGHDTVSWYQQALGQGPQFIFQYYEEEERQRGNFPDRFSGHQFPNYSSELNVNALLLGDSALYLCASSLGGTGFYEQYFGPGTRLTVT.

Many counts were recorded for this clonotype. The genes are TRBV10-3 and TRBJ1-5, with D maybe TRBD1 (6 bases). The CDR3 is 16 residues long. Germline loops: CDR1 ENHRY, CDR2 SYGVKD. Trimming shortened V by 2 bases and J by 4 bases, and 15 bases separated the two germline ends. CDR3 loop: CAISEQIGQLNQPQHF. The CDR3 region has the DNA TGTGCCATCAGTGAGCAAATCGGACAGCTGAATCAGCCCCAGCATTTT.

A few counts support this clonotype. This chain's CDR3 is CATSGQGGNQPQHF. CDR3 DNA: TGTGCCACCAGTGGACAGGGAGGCAATCAGCCCCAGCATTTT. The rearrangement joins TRBV24-1 to TRBJ1-5; 7 bases agree with TRBD1. This CDR3 is built from 14 residues. J gave up 2 bases and V 5 bases, and 2 bases lay outside the gene matches. CDR1 and CDR2 from the germline V gene are KGHDR and SFDVKD.